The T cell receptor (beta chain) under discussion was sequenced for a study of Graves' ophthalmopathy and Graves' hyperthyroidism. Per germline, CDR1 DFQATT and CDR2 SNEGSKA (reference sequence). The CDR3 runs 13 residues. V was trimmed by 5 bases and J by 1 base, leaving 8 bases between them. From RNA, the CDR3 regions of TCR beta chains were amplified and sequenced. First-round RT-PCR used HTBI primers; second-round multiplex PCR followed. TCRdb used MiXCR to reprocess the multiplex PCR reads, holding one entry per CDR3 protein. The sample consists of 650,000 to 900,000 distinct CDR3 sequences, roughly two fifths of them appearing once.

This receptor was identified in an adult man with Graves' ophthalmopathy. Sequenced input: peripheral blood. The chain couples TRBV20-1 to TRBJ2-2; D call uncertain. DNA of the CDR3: TGCAGTGCTCAATACGAGAACACCGGGGAGCTGTTTTTT. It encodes CSAQYENTGELFF.